What follows describes a single T cell receptor (beta chain). The antigen is not known. Germline V gene lookup returns CDR1 MDHEN and CDR2 SYDVKM. V was clipped by 5 bases and J by 2 bases, with 12 bases between them. This CDR3 comprises 14 residues. The source of the sample is a study of early T cells in non-severe SARS-CoV-2 infection. At the level of the study: Sequencing targeted bulk RNA from unsorted whole blood, leaving chains unpaired. Study results and caveats: Matching with VDJdb favored anti-spike CD8 responses (missing private and CD4 specificities).

Attachment of unique molecular identifiers was made to individual cDNA molecules. TCRdb reprocessed the 5' RACE reads with MiXCR, giving one entry per CDR3 protein. Of roughly 80,000 distinct CDR3 sequences detected, about 14% appear once; the ten largest clones hold approximately 3.3%. The V and J genes are TRBV28 and TRBJ2-5; D may correspond to TRBD1 or TRBD2 (7 bases each). The receptor was isolated from an adult who was a healthcare worker with PCR-confirmed SARS-CoV-2 infection or an uninfected control (not recorded which). Sequencing used whole blood. The CDR3 DNA reads TGTGCCAGCAGTGCAGGGGGGGGGCAAGAGACCCAGTACTTC. The encoded protein is CASSAGGGQETQYF.